A single sample is the source of the 3 T cell receptor beta chains below, sequenced in a study of blood T cell repertoires in COVID-19. The table came from immunoSEQ multiplex PCR; TCRdb's copy has only in-frame clones and leaves some out. This repertoire shows roughly 260,000 clones, 83% found once; its top ten account for less than 4%. Sequencing was done on a sample of PBMCs or T cells enriched from blood (not recorded which). The receptors derive from a woman aged 40 to 49 who had been exposed to COVID-19.

V and J are TRBV29-1 and TRBJ1-1; D is unclear. Germline V gene data show CDR1 as SQVTM and CDR2 as ANQGSEA. CDR3 length: 13 amino acids. The V end lost 4 bases, the J end lost 4 bases, and 13 bases lay between the germline ends. The CDR3 region is CSVVKRVGTEAFF. The CDR3 DNA reads TGCAGCGTTGTAAAGAGGGTCGGCACTGAAGCTTTCTTT.

The rearrangement links TRBV28 to TRBJ2-1, with D perhaps TRBD2 (5 bases). Trimming left V 6 bases short and J 6 bases short, with 9 bases between. This CDR3 spans 12 amino acids. Per the germline V gene, CDR1 is MDHEN and CDR2 is SYDVKM. The CDR3 bases are TGTGCCAGCAGCGTGAGGGCCAATGAGCAGTTCTTC. Translation: CASSVRANEQFF.

This clone was seen just once. The chain carries TRBV5-1 and TRBJ2-3, with D possibly matching TRBD1 (5 bases). The V end was cut by 4 bases, the J end by 3 bases, with 12 bases between. Germline values: CDR1 SGHRS, CDR2 YFSETQ. CDR3 length equals 14 residues. CDR3 residues: CASSPGLQTDTQYF. The CDR3 coding sequence is TGCGCCAGCAGCCCAGGGCTGCAGACAGATACGCAGTATTTT.